This T cell receptor beta chain was observed in a study of T cell repertoires in cytomegalovirus infection. The wider study: CMV infection plus the matching HLA type was flagged by public TCR beta signatures. Whole-study findings and limits: The cumulative frequency of public TCR beta families identified carriers of CMV plus the relevant HLA. Dominating the ex vivo response were HLA-C-restricted CMV-specific TCR beta clonotypes.

One entry per CDR3 protein, called by TCRdb with MiXCR from the reads. Altogether a few hundred thousand distinct CDR3 sequences are present, approximately 15% being singletons, with the ten largest covering around half. This CDR3 contains 15 residues. V was clipped by 6 bases and J by 3 bases; unmatched bases: 9. CDR1 is MDHEN, CDR2 SYDVKM, per germline. This clonotype was observed a handful of times. Its antigen is currently unknown. V usage is TRBV28 and J usage is TRBJ2-3; 7 positions match TRBD1. The sequence was obtained from a human donor in good health (CMV status not recorded). Some clones in this sample may be carry-over from other donors' samples. The sequencing input was CD8+ T cells from PBMCs. The CDR3: CASSALEGATDTQYF. The CDR3 DNA reads as TGTGCCAGCAGCGCACTCGAGGGGGCAACAGATACGCAGTATTTT.